This is a list of T cell receptor beta chains from one sample in a study of T cells in Graves' hyperthyroidism and ophthalmopathy. TCRdb independently ran MiXCR on the multiplex PCR reads; one entry per CDR3 protein. The repertoire holds hundreds of thousands of distinct CDR3 sequences, with roughly 15% as singletons. Source material: blood. These receptors were obtained from a woman aged 40 to 50 with Graves' ophthalmopathy. Each CDR3 is given with its conserved first and last residue. The order of the fields is D gene, clone size, J gene, V gene, CDR3 DNA, CDR3 protein. The D gene is left open where the match is weak. Clone size is stated in some rows and not others, as once, few, many or a class when expanded.

D gene: TRBD1; clone size: once; J gene: TRBJ2-3; V gene: TRBV12-3/TRBV12-4; CDR3 DNA: TGTGCCAGCAGTGTTAGACAGGGTAGCACAGATACGCAGTATTTT; CDR3 protein: CASSVRQGSTDTQYF
D gene: NA; clone size: few; J gene: TRBJ1-5; V gene: TRBV3-1; CDR3 DNA: TGTGCCAGCAGCCAAGGTATACGGGGAGGGGGAAGTCAGCCCCAGCATTTT; CDR3 protein: CASSQGIRGGGSQPQHF
D gene: NA; clone size: NA; J gene: TRBJ1-1; V gene: TRBV7-9; CDR3 DNA: TGTGCCAGCAGGAGACAAAGGGAAGTCGGTGAAGCTTTCTTT; CDR3 protein: CASRRQREVGEAFF
D gene: NA; clone size: NA; J gene: TRBJ2-5; V gene: TRBV28; CDR3 DNA: TGTGCCAGCAGTTCCGCTCCTTTGATGGGAGGAAATTCGGAGACCCAGTACTTC; CDR3 protein: CASSSAPLMGGNSETQYF
D gene: TRBD1; clone size: many; J gene: TRBJ2-5; V gene: TRBV10-3; CDR3 DNA: TGTGCCATCAGTGAGGCAGGGGGAAAGACCCAGTACTTC; CDR3 protein: CAISEAGGKTQYF
D gene: TRBD1; clone size: many; J gene: TRBJ1-5; V gene: TRBV20-1; CDR3 DNA: TGCAGTGCTCCTCGGGCCGGGACAGGGTTGCATTTT; CDR3 protein: CSAPRAGTGLHF
D gene: TRBD1; clone size: NA; J gene: TRBJ1-1; V gene: TRBV12-5; CDR3 DNA: TGTGCTAGTGGTTTGGACAGGGGGCGGCGGGCTTTCTTT; CDR3 protein: CASGLDRGRRAFF
D gene: NA; clone size: few; J gene: TRBJ1-1; V gene: TRBV5-1; CDR3 DNA: TGCGCCAGCAGCTTGGGTATTAAGAACACTGAAGCTTTCTTT; CDR3 protein: CASSLGIKNTEAFF
D gene: NA; clone size: NA; J gene: TRBJ1-2; V gene: TRBV28; CDR3 DNA: TGTGCCAGCAGTCCCTACCCCGTTTATGGCTACACCTTC; CDR3 protein: CASSPYPVYGYTF
D gene: NA; clone size: many; J gene: TRBJ1-3; V gene: TRBV12-3/TRBV12-4; CDR3 DNA: TGTGCCAGCAGTTTGACTACTAGCTCTGGAAACACCATATATTTT; CDR3 protein: CASSLTTSSGNTIYF
D gene: NA; clone size: NA; J gene: TRBJ2-3; V gene: TRBV14; CDR3 DNA: TGTGCCAGCTGGAAGGGAGTCACAGATACGCAGTATTTT; CDR3 protein: CASWKGVTDTQYF
D gene: TRBD2; clone size: many; J gene: TRBJ2-5; V gene: TRBV7-9; CDR3 DNA: TGTGCCAGCAGCCAGAATGGGCTAGCGGAAGAGACCCAGTACTTC; CDR3 protein: CASSQNGLAEETQYF
D gene: TRBD2; clone size: many; J gene: TRBJ2-7; V gene: TRBV5-1; CDR3 DNA: TGCGCCAGCAGCTTGGGGGGCGCTAGCGGGTGGTCCTACGAGCAGTACTTC; CDR3 protein: CASSLGGASGWSYEQYF
D gene: NA; clone size: many; J gene: TRBJ2-2; V gene: TRBV12-3/TRBV12-4; CDR3 DNA: TGTGCACTCGGGGGCACCGGGGAGCTGTTTTTT; CDR3 protein: CALGGTGELFF
D gene: NA; clone size: few; J gene: TRBJ1-3; V gene: TRBV29-1; CDR3 DNA: TGCAGCGTTTGGGGGTCCGCCGGAAACACCATATATTTT; CDR3 protein: CSVWGSAGNTIYF
D gene: NA; clone size: few; J gene: TRBJ2-6; V gene: TRBV20-1; CDR3 DNA: TGCAGTGCTAGAGGGGACAATGCTGGGGCCAACGTCCTGACTTTC; CDR3 protein: CSARGDNAGANVLTF
D gene: NA; clone size: NA; J gene: TRBJ1-4; V gene: TRBV11-2; CDR3 DNA: TGTGCCAGCAGCCTCGAGGGGAGGGACTATGAAAAACTGTTTTTT; CDR3 protein: CASSLEGRDYEKLFF
D gene: NA; clone size: few; J gene: TRBJ1-1; V gene: TRBV20-1; CDR3 DNA: TGCAGTGCTGGACACGGACGAGGCACTGAAGCTTTCTTT; CDR3 protein: CSAGHGRGTEAFF
D gene: NA; clone size: many; J gene: TRBJ1-2; V gene: TRBV28; CDR3 DNA: TGTGCCAGCAGTTTCCCTTATCACTACTATGGCTACACCTTC; CDR3 protein: CASSFPYHYYGYTF
D gene: NA; clone size: NA; J gene: TRBJ1-3; V gene: TRBV6-1; CDR3 DNA: TGTGCCAGCAGTGAACTCTCAGGGACTGGAAACACCATATATTTT; CDR3 protein: CASSELSGTGNTIYF
D gene: TRBD1; clone size: NA; J gene: TRBJ1-2; V gene: TRBV12-3/TRBV12-4; CDR3 DNA: TGTGCCAGTGACAGGGAGGGATACTATGGCTACACCTTC; CDR3 protein: CASDREGYYGYTF
D gene: NA; clone size: NA; J gene: TRBJ1-5; V gene: TRBV6-1; CDR3 DNA: TGTGCCAGCAGCATAGAGCATAATCAGCCCCAGCATTTT; CDR3 protein: CASSIEHNQPQHF
D gene: TRBD1; clone size: NA; J gene: TRBJ1-2; V gene: TRBV13; CDR3 DNA: TGTGCCAGCAGCGTCTTTCAGGGGGCGCAACAAGGCTACACCTTC; CDR3 protein: CASSVFQGAQQGYTF
D gene: NA; clone size: many; J gene: TRBJ1-2; V gene: TRBV28; CDR3 DNA: TGTGCCAGCATGGGACTTGGGGGCGACTATGGCTACACCTTC; CDR3 protein: CASMGLGGDYGYTF
D gene: NA; clone size: few; J gene: TRBJ2-7; V gene: TRBV6-1; CDR3 DNA: TGTGCCAGCAGTGAAGCAGCAGGGTTCTCCTACGAGCAGTACTTC; CDR3 protein: CASSEAAGFSYEQYF
D gene: NA; clone size: many; J gene: TRBJ2-7; V gene: TRBV7-9; CDR3 DNA: TGTGCCAGCAGCCACCCGGGACACCCCTACGAGCAGTACTTC; CDR3 protein: CASSHPGHPYEQYF
D gene: TRBD2; clone size: NA; J gene: TRBJ2-5; V gene: TRBV20-1; CDR3 DNA: TGCAGTGCTAGGCCATCTAGCGGGAGGGCCAGAGAGACCCAGTACTTC; CDR3 protein: CSARPSSGRARETQYF